This note documents a single TCR beta chain sequence. The data are from a study of blood T cell repertoires in COVID-19. Study overall: Researchers got acute and convalescent COVID-19 samples from the United States, Italy and Spain. T cells, B-cell-depleted T cells, or PBMCs supplied cDNA or gDNA.

With 1 base clipped from V and 8 bases from J, the junction kept 8 bases outside the gene matches. CDR1 is SGHNT and CDR2 is YYREEE in the germline V gene (reference sequence). The CDR3 extends over 14 amino acids. In the original workflow: Amplification of reference gene primers was used by the study to estimate nucleated cell counts. The repertoire was sequenced with immunoSEQ multiplex PCR; TCRdb's copy has only in-frame clones and lacks some. V, J and clone size reflect that table, while D and trimming were determined from the DNA. This table holds about 200,000 clones, 75% to 90% found once. The sequence was collected from a man aged 35 to 55 with acute or convalescent COVID-19. Sequenced sample: peripheral blood. The genes are TRBV5-4 and TRBJ1-2, with 7 bases fitting TRBD1. The CDR3, as DNA: TGTGCCAGCAGCTTGCCCGACAGGGTGTCCGGCTACACCTTC. This encodes CASSLPDRVSGYTF.